This TCR beta chain comes out of a study of early T cells in non-severe SARS-CoV-2 infection. Study overall: Sequencing used unsorted whole-blood bulk RNA, so chains lack pairing.

Trimming pared 3 bases from V and 9 bases from J, leaving 9 bases between. From germline, CDR1 is MDHEN and CDR2 SYDVKM. CDR3 length: 12 amino acids. In the library, individual cDNA molecules carried attached unique molecular identifiers. TCRdb independently ran MiXCR on the 5' RACE reads; one entry per CDR3 protein. Here the sample spans approximately 76,000 distinct CDR3 sequences, 9% to 14% being singletons. The material sequenced was whole blood. This clonotype was obtained from an adult who was a healthcare worker with PCR-confirmed SARS-CoV-2 infection or an uninfected control (not recorded which). The V and J genes are TRBV28 and TRBJ2-1; no clear D gene. The CDR3 sequence is CASSFGAGEQFF. DNA of the CDR3: TGTGCCAGCAGTTTCGGTGCAGGTGAGCAGTTCTTC.